Below, 10 T cell receptor beta chains from the same sample are listed, as sequenced in a study of T cell responses to AZD1222 COVID-19 vaccine. Data came from immunoSEQ multiplex PCR; TCRdb stores just in-frame clones and leaves some out. The sample carries 200,000 to 300,000 clones, more than 85% recorded once. Sequenced here: peripheral blood, sampled on day 0 of AZD1222 vaccination. These receptors were obtained from an adult in good health.

The chain links TRBV5-1 to TRBJ2-2, with TRBD1 as a possible D gene (5 bases). CDR3 length: 14 residues. V was cut by 1 base and J by 5 bases, with 9 bases left in between. Germline values: CDR1 SGHRS, CDR2 YFSETQ. The CDR3 spells CASSLLQGTGELFF. Here the CDR3 DNA reads TGCGCCAGCAGCTTGCTCCAGGGTACCGGGGAGCTGTTTTTT.

V usage is TRBV5-3 and J usage is TRBJ2-7; 8 nucleotides line up with TRBD1. TRBV5-3 is an open reading frame whose function is uncertain. The CDR3 contains 14 residues. Trimming at V came to 1 base and at J to 3 bases, leaving 3 bases not matched to a gene. The CDR3, as DNA: TGTGCCAGAAGCTTGTCTGACAGGGGCTACGAGCAGTACTTC. It codes for CARSLSDRGYEQYF.

The gene calls are TRBV27 and TRBJ1-2, with 10 bases fitting TRBD1. With 6 bases clipped from V and 3 bases from J, the junction kept 7 bases outside the gene matches. This CDR3 has 15 amino acids. Germline CDR1 and CDR2: MNHEY and SMNVEV (reference sequence). CDR3 protein: CASSPGQGFDYGYTF. Here the CDR3 DNA reads TGTGCCAGCAGCCCGGGACAGGGGTTCGACTATGGCTACACCTTC.

This sequence joins TRBV7-9 and TRBJ1-3; D not certain. The CDR3 is 15 residues long. V was trimmed by 1 base and J by 0 bases, leaving 7 bases between them. In germline, CDR1 is SEHNR, CDR2 FQNEAQ (reference sequence). For the CDR3, the DNA is TGTGCCAGCAGCTTAGAAGGTCCCTCTGGAAACACCATATATTTT. This encodes CASSLEGPSGNTIYF.

Only a few counts were recorded for this clone. The V gene is TRBV5-1, the J gene TRBJ2-1; no firm D call. From germline, CDR1 is SGHRS and CDR2 YFSETQ. Trimming removed 0 bases at V and 5 bases at J, with 9 bases between. There are 14 residues in the CDR3. The CDR3, as DNA: TGCGCCAGCAGCTTGGCCGGCGAGGACAATGAGCAGTTCTTC. This gives the protein CASSLAGEDNEQFF.

This rearrangement joins TRBV19 to TRBJ2-6; D remains unclear. Germline CDR1 reads LNHDA; CDR2 reads SQIVND (reference sequence). V lost 1 base and J lost 0, with 4 bases in between. The CDR3 spans 15 residues. CDR3 sequence reads: CASSIASSGANVLTF. The CDR3 DNA is TGTGCCAGTAGTATAGCGTCCTCTGGGGCCAACGTCCTGACTTTC.

This clone was seen more than once but under ten times. The rearrangement joins TRBV28 to TRBJ1-5; tentatively, D is TRBD1 (6 bases). Germline V gives CDR1 MDHEN, CDR2 SYDVKM. The CDR3 is 14 residues long. V was clipped by 8 bases and J by 3 bases, with 14 bases between them. The CDR3 sequence: CASAGHLSNQPQHF. The CDR3 coding sequence is TGTGCCAGCGCGGGACACCTATCCAATCAGCCCCAGCATTTT.

This rearrangement joins TRBV6-5 to TRBJ2-3; D unclear. CDR1 MNHEY and CDR2 SVGAGI come from the germline V gene. Deletions cut 6 bases from V and 3 bases from J, with 16 bases between. This CDR3 contains 15 residues. The CDR3 loop is CASRLRVQETDTQYF. CDR3 in DNA: TGTGCCAGCAGGCTCCGGGTACAAGAGACAGATACGCAGTATTTT.

This sequence joins TRBV5-4 and TRBJ2-1, with 15 bases identical to TRBD2. CDR3 length equals 18 residues. Losses at the gene ends were 4 bases for V and 7 bases for J; bases not matched to a gene: 12. The germline V gene encodes CDR1 SGHNT and CDR2 YYREEE (reference sequence). CDR3 DNA sequence: TGTGCCAGCAGCCCCCCCCGGACTAGCGGGAGGGCCCGGAATGAGCAGTTCTTC. Translating gives CASSPPRTSGRARNEQFF.

The chain has TRBV28 and TRBJ2-7; TRBD1 aligns across 9 bases. Germline loops: CDR1 MDHEN, CDR2 SYDVKM. The CDR3 covers 15 residues. The ends lost 5 bases at V and 1 base at J; junction bases unmatched: 6. In nucleotides, the CDR3 is TGTGCCAGCAGTGGGGGACAGGGTGGATCCTACGAGCAGTACTTC. Residues: CASSGGQGGSYEQYF.